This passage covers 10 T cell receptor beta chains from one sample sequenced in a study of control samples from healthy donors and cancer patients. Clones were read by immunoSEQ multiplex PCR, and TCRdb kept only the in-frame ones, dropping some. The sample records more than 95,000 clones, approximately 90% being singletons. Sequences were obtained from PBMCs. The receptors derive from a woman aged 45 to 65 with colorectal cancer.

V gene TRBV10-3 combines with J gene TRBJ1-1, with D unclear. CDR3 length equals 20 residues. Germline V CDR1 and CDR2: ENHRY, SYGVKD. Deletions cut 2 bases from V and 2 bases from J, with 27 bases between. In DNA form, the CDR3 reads TGTGCCATCAGTGAGCCAATTATTCGAGTTCGTCCGGATGAAAACACTGAAGCTTTCTTT. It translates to CAISEPIIRVRPDENTEAFF.

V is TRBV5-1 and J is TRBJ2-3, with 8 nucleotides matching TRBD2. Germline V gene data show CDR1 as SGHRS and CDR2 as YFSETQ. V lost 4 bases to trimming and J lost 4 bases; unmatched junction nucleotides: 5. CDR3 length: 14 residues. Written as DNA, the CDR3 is TGCGCCAGCAGCCCGGGGGGGGGCTCAGATACGCAGTATTTT. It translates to CASSPGGGSDTQYF.

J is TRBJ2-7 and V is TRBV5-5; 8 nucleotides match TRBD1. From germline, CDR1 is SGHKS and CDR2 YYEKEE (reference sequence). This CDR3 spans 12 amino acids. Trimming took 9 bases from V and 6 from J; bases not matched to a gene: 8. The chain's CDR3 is CAMRLQGGEQYF. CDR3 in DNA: TGTGCCATGAGGTTACAGGGGGGCGAGCAGTACTTC.

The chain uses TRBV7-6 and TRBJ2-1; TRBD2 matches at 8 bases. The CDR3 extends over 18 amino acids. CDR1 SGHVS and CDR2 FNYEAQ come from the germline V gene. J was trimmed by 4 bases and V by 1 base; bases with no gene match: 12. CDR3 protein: CASSLDHTPTSEYNEQFF. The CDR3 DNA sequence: TGTGCCAGCAGCTTAGATCATACTCCGACTAGCGAATACAATGAGCAGTTCTTC.

The CDR3 DNA reads TGTGCCAGCCAACTGTCGAAGGCGATAGATACGCAGTATTTT. It translates to CASQLSKAIDTQYF. The chain recombines TRBV27 with TRBJ2-3; D is unclear. Germline V gene sequence: CDR1 MNHEY, CDR2 SMNVEV (reference sequence). The CDR3 loop spans 14 amino acids. V lost 8 bases and J lost 5, with 17 bases in between.

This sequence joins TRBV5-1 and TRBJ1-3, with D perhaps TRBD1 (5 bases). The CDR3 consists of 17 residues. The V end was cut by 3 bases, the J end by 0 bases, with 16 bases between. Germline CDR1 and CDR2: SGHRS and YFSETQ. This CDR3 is CASSSRGTISSGNTIYF. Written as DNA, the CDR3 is TGCGCCAGCAGCTCGCGGGGCACCATAAGCTCTGGAAACACCATATATTTT. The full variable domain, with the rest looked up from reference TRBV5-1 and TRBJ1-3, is KAGVTQTPRYLIKTRGQQVTLSCSPISGHRSVSWYQQTPGQGLQFLFEYFSETQRNKGNFPGRFSGRQFSNSRSEMNVSTLELGDSALYLCASSSRGTISSGNTIYFGEGSWLTVV.

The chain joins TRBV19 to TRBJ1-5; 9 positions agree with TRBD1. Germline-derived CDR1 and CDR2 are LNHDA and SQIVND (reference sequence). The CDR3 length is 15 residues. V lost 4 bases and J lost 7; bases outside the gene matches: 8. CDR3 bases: TGTGCCAGTAGTAGGGGGACAGGGCGCACACAGCCCCAGCATTTT. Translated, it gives CASSRGTGRTQPQHF.

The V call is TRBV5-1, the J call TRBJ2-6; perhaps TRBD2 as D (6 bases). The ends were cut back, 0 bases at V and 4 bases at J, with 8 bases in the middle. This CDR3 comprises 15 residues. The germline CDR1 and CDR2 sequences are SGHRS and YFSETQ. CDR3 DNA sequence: TGCGCCAGCAGCTTGGAGGGAGGAGGGGCCAACGTCCTGACTTTC. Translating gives CASSLEGGGANVLTF.

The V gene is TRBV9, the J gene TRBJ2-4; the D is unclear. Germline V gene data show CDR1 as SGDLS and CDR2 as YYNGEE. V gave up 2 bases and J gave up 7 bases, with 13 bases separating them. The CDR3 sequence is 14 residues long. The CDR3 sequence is CASSVSTEANIQYF. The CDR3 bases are TGTGCCAGCAGCGTCAGCACCGAGGCGAACATTCAGTACTTC.

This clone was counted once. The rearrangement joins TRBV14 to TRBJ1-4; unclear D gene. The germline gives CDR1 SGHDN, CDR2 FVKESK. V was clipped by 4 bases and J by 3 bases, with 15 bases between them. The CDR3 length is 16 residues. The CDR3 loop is CASSPRDRLPNEKLFF. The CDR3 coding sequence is TGTGCCAGCAGCCCGCGGGATCGTCTCCCTAATGAAAAACTGTTTTTT.